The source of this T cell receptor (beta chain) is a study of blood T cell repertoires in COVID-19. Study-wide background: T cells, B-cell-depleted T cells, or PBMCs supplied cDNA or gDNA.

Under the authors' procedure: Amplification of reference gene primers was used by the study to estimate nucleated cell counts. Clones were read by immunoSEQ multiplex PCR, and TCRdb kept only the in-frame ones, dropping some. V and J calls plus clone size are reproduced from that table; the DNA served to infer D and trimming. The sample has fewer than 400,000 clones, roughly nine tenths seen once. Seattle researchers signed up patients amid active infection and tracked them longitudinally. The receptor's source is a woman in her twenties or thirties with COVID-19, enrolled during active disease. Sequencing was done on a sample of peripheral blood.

Here the CDR3 DNA reads TGTGCCAGCTCACCACCTCGGGGGGACTCCTACAATGAGCAGTTCTTC. Its translation is CASSPPRGDSYNEQFF. The chain couples TRBV18 to TRBJ2-1; TRBD2 matches at 7 bases. The CDR3 sequence is 16 residues long. Germline V gene sequence: CDR1 KGHSH, CDR2 LQKENI. Trimming took 0 bases from V and 0 from J; bases not matched to a gene: 2.